This T cell receptor (beta chain) comes out of a study of Ad26.COV2.S vaccination and SARS-CoV-2 variants. Study-wide findings and caveats: Across vaccine and placebo recipients, the breadth of non-spike TCRs was similar.

The CDR3 totals 14 residues. In germline, CDR1 is LNHDA, CDR2 SQIVND (reference sequence). V was shortened by 6 bases and J by 2 bases, with 10 bases between the two germline ends. As concerns this clone: The antigen is not known.

The method was immunoSEQ multiplex PCR; TCRdb's version includes in-frame clones alone and lacks a portion of them. The sample comprises under 150,000 clones, 70% to 90% of which are singletons, and around 5% rests with the top ten. The material was peripheral blood, obtained after recovery from COVID-19. This TCR was sampled from a human donor who had recovered from COVID-19. This chain connects TRBV19 to TRBJ1-4, with D unclear. CDR3 in amino acids: CASSAWVTNEKLFF. CDR3 nucleotides: TGTGCCAGTAGCGCGTGGGTTACTAATGAAAAACTGTTTTTT.